This passage covers 13 T cell receptor beta chains from one sample sequenced in a study of shared clonotypes between healthy human individuals. Here immunoSEQ multiplex PCR was the method, and the copy in TCRdb shows in-frame clones only, minus some. Here the sample spans over 2 million clones, approximately 95% being singletons. Input material: naive CD4+ T cells sorted from blood. The subset denotes: CD45RA+ positively selected. These receptors originate from a man aged 18-30 years in good health.

This sequence joins TRBV28 and TRBJ1-5; D is unresolved. V lost 5 bases and J 1 base, leaving 12 bases between the germline ends. In germline, CDR1 is MDHEN, CDR2 SYDVKM. The CDR3 contains 15 residues. The CDR3 sequence is CASSPAGISNQPQHF. The DNA for the CDR3 is TGTGCCAGCAGTCCCGCAGGCATAAGCAATCAGCCCCAGCATTTT.

This clone appeared a single time. This chain connects TRBV10-3 to TRBJ1-4; 8 positions agree with TRBD1. Per the germline V gene, CDR1 is ENHRY and CDR2 is SYGVKD. Trimming cost V 10 bases and J 7 bases; bases outside gene matches: 14. The CDR3 loop spans 15 amino acids. The chain's CDR3 is CATGQGPSSGEKLFF. As DNA, the CDR3 is TGTGCCACCGGACAGGGACCCTCGTCGGGTGAAAAACTGTTTTTT.

The CDR3 is CASSQVDLAGGNEQFF. In DNA, the CDR3 is TGCGCCAGCAGCCAAGTTGATCTAGCGGGAGGTAATGAGCAGTTCTTC. The chain is built from TRBV4-1 and TRBJ2-1, with 11 bases matching TRBD2. From germline, CDR1 is MGHRA and CDR2 YSYEKL. The V and J ends lost 1 base and 7 bases, in that order; junction bases with no gene match: 6. The CDR3 length is 16 residues.

This chain uses TRBV15 with TRBJ2-3; 7 bases are a match to TRBD1. This CDR3 has 15 residues. Germline assignment: CDR1 LNHNV and CDR2 YYDKDF (reference sequence). Trimming at V came to 3 bases and at J to 9 bases, leaving 12 bases not matched to a gene. CDR3 sequence: CATSSDDRETGTQYF. In nucleotides, the CDR3 is TGTGCCACCAGCAGCGATGACAGGGAGACGGGCACGCAGTATTTT.

This chain joins TRBV7-9 and TRBJ2-3; 13 positions agree with TRBD2. CDR1 SEHNR and CDR2 FQNEAQ come from the germline V gene (reference sequence). The ends lost 4 bases at V and 2 bases at J; junction bases unmatched: 12. The length of the CDR3 is 19 residues. This CDR3 is CASSWGLAGFEGPTDTQYF. The CDR3 DNA is TGTGCCAGCAGCTGGGGACTAGCGGGGTTCGAGGGACCCACAGATACGCAGTATTTT. The full variable domain, completed using reference TRBV7-9 and TRBJ2-3, is DTGVSQNPRHKITKRGQNVTFRCDPISEHNRLYWYRQTLGQGPEFLTYFQNEAQLEKSRLLSDRFSAERPKGSFSTLEIQRTEQGDSAMYLCASSWGLAGFEGPTDTQYFGPGTRLTVL.

The gene calls are TRBV27 and TRBJ2-1; 7 bases match TRBD1. The trim removed 5 bases at V and 10 bases at J, leaving 8 bases unmatched. CDR1 MNHEY and CDR2 SMNVEV come from the germline V gene (reference sequence). The CDR3 has 13 residues. The CDR3 sequence: CASSLYRGSEQFF. The CDR3 DNA is TGTGCCAGCAGTCTGTACAGGGGCTCGGAGCAGTTCTTC.

The chain links TRBV9 to TRBJ2-5; 9 bases align to TRBD2. The CDR3 extends over 16 amino acids. The V gene's germline CDR1 is SGDLS and CDR2 YYNGEE. The ends lost 3 bases at V and 2 bases at J; junction bases unmatched: 8. The CDR3 DNA follows: TGTGCCAGCAGCGCGGCCGGAGCGGGAGGTCAAGAGACCCAGTACTTC. This gives the protein CASSAAGAGGQETQYF.

This clone came up once. The chain employs TRBV6-5 and TRBJ1-1; possible D gene TRBD1, 5 bases. V lost 5 bases to trimming and J lost 8 bases, with 21 bases between them. The CDR3 contains 15 residues. Looked up from germline, CDR1 is MNHEY and CDR2 is SVGAGI. The CDR3 bases are TGTGCCAGCAGTAGCCTTGAGAGGGGCCGTCGGGAAGCTTTCTTT. It encodes CASSSLERGRREAFF.

Details on this clone: A much more abundant neighbour one base away suggests this may be a read error. This CDR3 is also generated by other DNA sequences in the sample. The chain carries TRBV28 and TRBJ2-7; no clear D. Germline CDR1 MDHEN, CDR2 SYDVKM. The V end lost 3 bases, the J end lost 4 bases, and 1 base lay between the germline ends. The CDR3 has 10 amino acids. CDR3 amino acids: CASSLYEQYF. DNA of the CDR3: TGTGCCAGCAGTTTGTACGAGCAGTACTTC.

This sequence joins TRBV19 and TRBJ2-1; a possible D gene is TRBD1 (5 bases). Germline-derived CDR1 and CDR2 are LNHDA and SQIVND (reference sequence). The CDR3 extends over 16 amino acids. V lost 1 base and J 6 bases, leaving 16 bases between the germline ends. CDR3 region: CASSIVGRRQGNEQFF. In DNA, the CDR3 is TGTGCCAGTAGTATAGTCGGCAGGCGGCAGGGCAATGAGCAGTTCTTC.

The chain is built from TRBV30 and TRBJ1-3; D call uncertain. Germline V lookup: CDR1 GTSNPN, CDR2 SVGIG (reference sequence). Trimming left V 6 bases short and J 8 bases short, with 17 bases between. The CDR3 is 13 amino acids. The CDR3 loop is CACAMPNSDTIYF. In DNA form, the CDR3 reads TGTGCCTGTGCTATGCCAAATAGTGACACCATATATTTT.

A word on this clone: The same CDR3 can be traced to other DNA sequences in this sample. The chain links TRBV5-1 to TRBJ2-3; TRBD1 or TRBD2 may be the D gene (6 bases each). The germline V gene has CDR1 SGHRS and CDR2 YFSETQ. Trimming pared 4 bases from V and 4 bases from J, leaving 10 bases between. The CDR3 length is 13 residues. CDR3 amino acids: CASSPGGPDTQYF. Here the CDR3 DNA reads TGCGCCAGCAGCCCCGGGGGCCCAGATACGCAGTATTTT.

The rearrangement uses TRBV6-5 and TRBJ1-2, with TRBD1 as a possible D gene (6 bases). Germline lookup yields CDR1 MNHEY and CDR2 SVGAGI. V gave up 4 bases and J gave up 7 bases, with 16 bases separating them. The CDR3 runs 14 residues. The CDR3: CASSCARGVCGYTF. CDR3 bases: TGTGCCAGCAGTTGTGCCAGGGGAGTGTGTGGCTACACCTTC.